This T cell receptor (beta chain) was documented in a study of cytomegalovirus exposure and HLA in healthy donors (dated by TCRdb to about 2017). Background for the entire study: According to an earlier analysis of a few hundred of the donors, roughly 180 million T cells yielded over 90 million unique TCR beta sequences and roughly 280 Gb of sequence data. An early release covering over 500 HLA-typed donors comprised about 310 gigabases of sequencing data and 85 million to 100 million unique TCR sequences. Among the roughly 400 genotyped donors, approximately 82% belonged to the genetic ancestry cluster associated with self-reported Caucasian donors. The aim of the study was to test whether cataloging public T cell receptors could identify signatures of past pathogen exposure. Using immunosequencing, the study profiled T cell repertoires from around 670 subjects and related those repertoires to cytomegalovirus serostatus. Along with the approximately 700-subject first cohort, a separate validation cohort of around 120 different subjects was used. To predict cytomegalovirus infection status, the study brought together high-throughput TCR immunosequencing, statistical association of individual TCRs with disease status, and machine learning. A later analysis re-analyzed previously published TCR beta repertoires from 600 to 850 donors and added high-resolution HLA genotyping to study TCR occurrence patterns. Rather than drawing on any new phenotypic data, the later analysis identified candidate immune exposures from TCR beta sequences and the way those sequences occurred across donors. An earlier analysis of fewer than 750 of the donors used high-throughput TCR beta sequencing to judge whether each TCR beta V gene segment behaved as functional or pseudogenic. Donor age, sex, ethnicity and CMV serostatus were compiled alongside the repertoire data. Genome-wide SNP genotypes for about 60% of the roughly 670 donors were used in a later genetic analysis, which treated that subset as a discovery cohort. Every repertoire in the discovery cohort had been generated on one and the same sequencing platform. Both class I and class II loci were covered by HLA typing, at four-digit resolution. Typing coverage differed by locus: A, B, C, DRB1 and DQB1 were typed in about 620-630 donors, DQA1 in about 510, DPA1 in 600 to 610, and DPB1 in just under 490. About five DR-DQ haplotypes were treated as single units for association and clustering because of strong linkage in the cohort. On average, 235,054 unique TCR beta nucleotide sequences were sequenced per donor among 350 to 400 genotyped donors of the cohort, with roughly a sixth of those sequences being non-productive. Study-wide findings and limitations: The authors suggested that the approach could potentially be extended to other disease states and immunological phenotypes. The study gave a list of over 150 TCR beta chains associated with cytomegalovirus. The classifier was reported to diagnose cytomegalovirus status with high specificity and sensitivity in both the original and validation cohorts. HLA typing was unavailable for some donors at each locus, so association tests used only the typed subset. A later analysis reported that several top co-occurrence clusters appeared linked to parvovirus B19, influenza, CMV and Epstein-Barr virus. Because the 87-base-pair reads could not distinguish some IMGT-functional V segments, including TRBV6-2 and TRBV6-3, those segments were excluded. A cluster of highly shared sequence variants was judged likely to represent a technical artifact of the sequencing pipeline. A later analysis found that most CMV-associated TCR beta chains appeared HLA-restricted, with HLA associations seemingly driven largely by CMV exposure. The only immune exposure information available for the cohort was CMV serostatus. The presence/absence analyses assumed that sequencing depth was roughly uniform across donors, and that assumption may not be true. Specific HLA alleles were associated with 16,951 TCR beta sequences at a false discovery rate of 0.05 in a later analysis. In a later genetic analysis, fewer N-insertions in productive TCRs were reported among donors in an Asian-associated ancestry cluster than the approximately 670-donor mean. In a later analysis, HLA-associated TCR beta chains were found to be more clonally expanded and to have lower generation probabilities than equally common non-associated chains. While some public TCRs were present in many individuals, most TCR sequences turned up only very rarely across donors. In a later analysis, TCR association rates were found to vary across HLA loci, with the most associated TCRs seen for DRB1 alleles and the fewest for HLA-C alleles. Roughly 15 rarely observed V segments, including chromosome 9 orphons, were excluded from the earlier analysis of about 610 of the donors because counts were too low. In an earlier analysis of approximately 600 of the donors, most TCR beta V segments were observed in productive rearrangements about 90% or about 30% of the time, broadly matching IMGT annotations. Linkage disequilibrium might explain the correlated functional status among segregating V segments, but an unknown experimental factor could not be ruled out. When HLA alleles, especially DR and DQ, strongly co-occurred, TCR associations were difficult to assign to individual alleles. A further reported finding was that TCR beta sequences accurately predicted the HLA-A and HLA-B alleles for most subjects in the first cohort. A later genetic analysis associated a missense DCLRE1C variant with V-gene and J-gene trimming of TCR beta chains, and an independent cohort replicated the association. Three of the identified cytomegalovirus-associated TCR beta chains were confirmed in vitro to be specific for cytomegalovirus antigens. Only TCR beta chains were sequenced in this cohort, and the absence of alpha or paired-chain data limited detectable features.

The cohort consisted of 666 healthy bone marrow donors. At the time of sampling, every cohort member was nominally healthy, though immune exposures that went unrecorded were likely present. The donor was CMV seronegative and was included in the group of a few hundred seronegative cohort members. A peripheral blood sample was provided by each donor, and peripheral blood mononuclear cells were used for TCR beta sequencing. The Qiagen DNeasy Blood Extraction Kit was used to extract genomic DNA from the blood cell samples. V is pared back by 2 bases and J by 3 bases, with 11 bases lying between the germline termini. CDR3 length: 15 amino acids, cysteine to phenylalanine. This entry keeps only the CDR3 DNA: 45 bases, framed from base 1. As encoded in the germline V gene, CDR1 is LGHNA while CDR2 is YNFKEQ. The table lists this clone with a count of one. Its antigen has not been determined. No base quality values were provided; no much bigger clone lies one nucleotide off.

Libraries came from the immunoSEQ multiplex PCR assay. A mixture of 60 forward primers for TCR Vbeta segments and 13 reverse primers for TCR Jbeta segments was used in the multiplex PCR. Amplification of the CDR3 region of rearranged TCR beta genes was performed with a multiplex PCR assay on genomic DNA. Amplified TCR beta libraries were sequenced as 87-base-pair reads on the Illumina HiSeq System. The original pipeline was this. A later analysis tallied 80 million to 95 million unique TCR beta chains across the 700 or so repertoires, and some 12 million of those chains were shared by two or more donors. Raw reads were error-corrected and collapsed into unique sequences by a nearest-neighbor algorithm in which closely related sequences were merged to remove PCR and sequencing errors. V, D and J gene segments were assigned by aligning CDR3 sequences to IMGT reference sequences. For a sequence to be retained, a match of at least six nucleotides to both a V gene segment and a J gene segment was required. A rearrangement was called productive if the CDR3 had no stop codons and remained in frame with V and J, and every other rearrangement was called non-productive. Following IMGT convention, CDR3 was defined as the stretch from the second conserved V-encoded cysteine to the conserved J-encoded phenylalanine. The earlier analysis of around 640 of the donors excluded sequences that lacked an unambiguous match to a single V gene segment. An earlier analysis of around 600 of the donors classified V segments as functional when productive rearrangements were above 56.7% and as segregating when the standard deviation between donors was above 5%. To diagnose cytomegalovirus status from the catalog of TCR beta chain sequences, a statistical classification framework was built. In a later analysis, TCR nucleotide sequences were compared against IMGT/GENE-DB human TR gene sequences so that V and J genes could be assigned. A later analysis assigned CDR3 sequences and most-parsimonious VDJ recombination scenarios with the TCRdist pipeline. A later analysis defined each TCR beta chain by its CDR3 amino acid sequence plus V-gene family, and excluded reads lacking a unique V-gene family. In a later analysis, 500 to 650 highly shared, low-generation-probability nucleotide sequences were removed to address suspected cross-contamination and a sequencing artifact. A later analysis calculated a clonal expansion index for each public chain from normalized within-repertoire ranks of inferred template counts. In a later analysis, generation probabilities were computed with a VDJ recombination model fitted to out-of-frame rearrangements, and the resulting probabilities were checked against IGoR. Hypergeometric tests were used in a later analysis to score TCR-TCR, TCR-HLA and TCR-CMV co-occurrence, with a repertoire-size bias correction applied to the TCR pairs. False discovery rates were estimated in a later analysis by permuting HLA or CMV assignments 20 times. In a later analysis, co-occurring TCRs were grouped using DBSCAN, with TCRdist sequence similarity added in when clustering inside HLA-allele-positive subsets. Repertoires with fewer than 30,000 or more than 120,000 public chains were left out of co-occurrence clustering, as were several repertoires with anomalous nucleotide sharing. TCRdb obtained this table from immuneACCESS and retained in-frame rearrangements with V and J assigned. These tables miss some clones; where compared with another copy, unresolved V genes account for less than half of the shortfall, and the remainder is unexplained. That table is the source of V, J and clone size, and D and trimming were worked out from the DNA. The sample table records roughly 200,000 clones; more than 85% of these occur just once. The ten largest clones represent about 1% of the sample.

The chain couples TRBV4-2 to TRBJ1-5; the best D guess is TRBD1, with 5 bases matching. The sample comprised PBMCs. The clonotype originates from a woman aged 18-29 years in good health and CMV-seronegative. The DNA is TGTGCCAGCAGCCAATCGGGGGACCTCAATCAGCCCCAGCATTTT. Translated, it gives CASSQSGDLNQPQHF.